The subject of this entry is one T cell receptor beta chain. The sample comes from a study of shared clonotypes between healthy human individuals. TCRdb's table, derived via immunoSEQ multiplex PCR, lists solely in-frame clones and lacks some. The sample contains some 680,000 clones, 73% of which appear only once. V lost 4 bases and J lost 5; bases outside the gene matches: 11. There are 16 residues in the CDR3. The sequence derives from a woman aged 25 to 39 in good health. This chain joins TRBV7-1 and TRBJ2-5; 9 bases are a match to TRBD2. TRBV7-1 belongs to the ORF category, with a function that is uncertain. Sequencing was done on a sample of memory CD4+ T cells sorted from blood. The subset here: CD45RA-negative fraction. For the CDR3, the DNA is TGTGCCAGCAGCTTAGGACCTGGCGGGAGGGTTGAGACCCAGTACTTC. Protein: CASSLGPGGRVETQYF.